Listed here are 21 T cell receptor beta chains from one sample, sequenced in a study of T-cell memory formation after mild COVID-19. TCRdb processed the 5' RACE reads anew with MiXCR; each CDR3 protein has one entry. Of hundreds of thousands of distinct CDR3 sequences listed, roughly 20% are singletons. Sequenced input: PBMCs or a T cell subset sorted from them (not recorded which). The receptors originated from an adult woman who had mild COVID-19 (a few samples of this study predate the infection). Cell type and time point are not known.

The J gene is TRBJ2-5, the V gene TRBV21-1. TRBV21-1 is a listed pseudogene. This CDR3 is built from 14 residues. CDR3 sequence (DNA): TGTGCCAGCAGCAAATCCGAGTGGCAAGAGACCCAGTACTTC. It specifies CASSKSEWQETQYF.

Written as DNA, the CDR3 is TGTGCCAGCAGCTCGGCCTGGACCACAGAAAGATATGGCTACACCTTC. Amino acids: CASSSAWTTERYGYTF. V and J are TRBV7-9 and TRBJ1-2, with no clear D. The ends were cut back, 4 bases at V and 5 bases at J, with 20 bases in the middle. Germline CDR1 and CDR2: SEHNR and FQNEAQ (reference sequence). This CDR3 has 16 residues.

This chain links TRBV4-3 with TRBJ2-2; no definite D call. The CDR3 is 14 amino acids. Trimming cost V 0 bases and J 9 bases, with 11 bases left between them. In germline, CDR1 is LGHNA, CDR2 YSLEER. CDR3 coding DNA: TGCGCCAGCAGCCAAGATATGGCCCCCAGGGAGCTGTTTTTT. Translating gives CASSQDMAPRELFF.

The table lists this clonotype with a few counts. The chain uses TRBV5-6 and TRBJ1-1, with a tentative D call TRBD1 (5 bases). This CDR3 has 14 amino acids. V lost 3 bases and J lost 5, with 14 bases in between. Per the germline V gene, CDR1 is SGHDT and CDR2 is YYEEEE. The DNA for the CDR3 is TGTGCCAGCAGCTGGACAAAGGGGTTGACTGAAGCTTTCTTT. Translated, it gives CASSWTKGLTEAFF.

The sample holds a few counts of this clonotype. The CDR3 reads CASSPPPSIEQYF. The CDR3 DNA reads TGTGCCAGCAGCCCCCCCCCCTCGATAGAGCAGTACTTC. The chain carries TRBV11-3 and TRBJ2-7; no reliable D call. There are 13 residues in the CDR3. Germline V lookup: CDR1 SGHNT, CDR2 YENEEA. Trimming shortened V by 5 bases and J by 7 bases, and 15 bases separated the two germline ends.

This chain connects TRBV9 to TRBJ2-1, with TRBD2 identical over 10 bases. The germline CDR1 and CDR2 sequences are SGDLS and YYNGEE. The CDR3 totals 17 residues. The ends lost 1 base at V and 8 bases at J; junction bases unmatched: 12. In DNA, the CDR3 is TGTGCCAGCAGCGTAACGGGGAGCGGGAGGGCCGGTCATGAGCAGTTCTTC. It is translated as CASSVTGSGRAGHEQFF.

This clonotype was counted only a few times. This chain links TRBV24-1 with TRBJ2-3; the D gene is possibly TRBD2 (5 bases). Germline assignment: CDR1 KGHDR and CDR2 SFDVKD. This CDR3 spans 14 amino acids. V lost 6 bases and J lost 4, with 13 bases in between. The CDR3 DNA follows: TGTGCCACCAGTACCGGGAATGGCGCAGATACGCAGTATTTT. Amino acid sequence: CATSTGNGADTQYF.

This chain connects TRBV4-1 to TRBJ2-7; D possibly uses TRBD1 or TRBD2 (5 bases each). This CDR3 spans 15 amino acids. Trimming left V 0 bases short and J 1 base short, with 10 bases between. Germline CDR1 is MGHRA and CDR2 is YSYEKL. This CDR3 is CASSQEFGGSYEQYF. The CDR3 nucleotides are TGCGCCAGCAGCCAAGAGTTTGGGGGTTCCTACGAGCAGTACTTC.

This sequence joins TRBV24-1 and TRBJ1-2, with a tentative D call TRBD1 (5 bases). In germline, CDR1 is KGHDR, CDR2 SFDVKD. The CDR3 covers 12 residues. Trimming took off 1 base at V and 8 bases at J, with 7 bases between the two ends. For the CDR3, the DNA is TGTGCCACCAGTGATTTCGGGGACGGCTACACCTTC. The encoded protein is CATSDFGDGYTF.

This rearrangement joins TRBV5-1 to TRBJ2-3, with TRBD2 identical over 8 bases. Germline CDR1 and CDR2: SGHRS and YFSETQ. The length of the CDR3 is 16 residues. The V gene end was trimmed by 3 bases and the J gene end by 0 bases; junction bases not matched to a gene: 6. The CDR3 is CASSYNGGASTDTQYF. CDR3 DNA: TGCGCCAGCAGCTATAACGGGGGGGCTAGCACAGATACGCAGTATTTT.

This clonotype was observed at least ten times. This rearrangement joins TRBV5-1 to TRBJ2-7, with D possibly being TRBD1 (6 bases). The V and J ends lost 4 bases and 0 bases respectively, with 17 bases between them. This CDR3 is 16 amino acids long. Per the germline V gene, CDR1 is SGHRS and CDR2 is YFSETQ. CDR3 in DNA: TGCGCCAGCAGCCATGGACAGATTTCCCACTCCTACGAGCAGTACTTC. Its translation: CASSHGQISHSYEQYF.

V and J are TRBV9 and TRBJ2-6; D not certain. The ends were cut back, 1 base at V and 0 bases at J, with 2 bases in the middle. Germline CDR1 and CDR2: SGDLS and YYNGEE. The CDR3 covers 14 residues. The CDR3 spells CASSVLSGANVLTF. The CDR3 DNA follows: TGTGCCAGCAGCGTACTCTCTGGGGCCAACGTCCTGACTTTC.

This clonotype came up a few times. The chain recombines TRBV10-3 with TRBJ1-4, with a tentative D call TRBD1 (5 bases). V was shortened by 6 bases and J by 0 bases, with 8 bases between the two germline ends. This CDR3 region has 14 residues. CDR1 ENHRY and CDR2 SYGVKD come from the germline V gene. CDR3: CAISGTSTNEKLFF. Here the CDR3 DNA reads TGTGCCATCAGCGGGACGTCAACTAATGAAAAACTGTTTTTT.

DNA for the CDR3: TGTGCCAGTAGGGACAGGGGGTATCGACAGCCCCAGCATTTT. This translates into CASRDRGYRQPQHF. The V gene is TRBV19, the J gene TRBJ1-5; 10 nucleotides line up with TRBD1. From germline, CDR1 is LNHDA and CDR2 SQIVND (reference sequence). CDR3 size: 14 residues. The V gene end was trimmed by 6 bases and the J gene end by 7 bases; junction bases not matched to a gene: 6. Combining the CDR3 with reference TRBV19 and TRBJ1-5 gives the whole variable domain DGGITQSPKYLFRKEGQNVTLSCEQNLNHDAMYWYRQDPGQGLRLIYYSQIVNDFQKGDIAEGYSVSREKKESFPLTVTSAQKNPTAFYLCASRDRGYRQPQHFGDGTRLSIL.

This chain connects TRBV20-1 to TRBJ2-7, with TRBD1 matching 9 bases. Looked up from germline, CDR1 is DFQATT and CDR2 is SNEGSKA (reference sequence). The CDR3 loop spans 14 amino acids. With V trimmed by 3 bases and J by 4 bases, 7 bases remained unmatched. This CDR3 is CSARGDRDTYEQYF. The DNA of the CDR3 is TGCAGTGCTAGGGGGGACAGGGACACGTACGAGCAGTACTTC.

The V gene is TRBV3-1, the J gene TRBJ2-3, with TRBD1 identical over 10 bases. CDR1 is LGHDT and CDR2 is YNNKEL in the germline V gene (reference sequence). V trimming: 4 bases; J trimming: 3 bases; junction bases outside the gene matches: 7. The CDR3 sequence is 16 residues long. The CDR3 DNA reads as TGTGCCAGCAGCCCGGGACAGGGGACGGAGACAGATACGCAGTATTTT. Protein sequence: CASSPGQGTETDTQYF.

Ten or more counts support this clonotype. This sequence may be a read error, since a much larger clone differs from it by one base. The chain is built from TRBV6-2 or TRBV6-3 and TRBJ2-7; D is undetermined. The CDR3 sequence is 11 residues long. The germline V gene has CDR1 MNHEY and CDR2 SVGEGT. With 5 bases removed from V and 2 bases from J, the gap between germline ends came to 4 bases. The CDR3 spells CASSRAYEQYF. CDR3 coding DNA: TGTGCCAGCAGTCGGGCCTACGAGCAGTACTTC.

This clonotype was seen more than once but under ten times. This sequence joins TRBV12-3 or TRBV12-4 and TRBJ2-3; D uncertain. This CDR3 region has 11 residues. V was clipped by 11 bases and J by 10 bases, with 16 bases between them. This CDR3 reads CASAAILAQYF. As DNA, the CDR3 is TGTGCCTCTGCCGCGATCCTGGCGCAGTATTTT.

V usage is TRBV2 and J usage is TRBJ2-3, with TRBD1 matching over 7 bases. The CDR3 runs 13 residues. J gave up 0 bases and V 8 bases, and 2 bases lay outside the gene matches. Germline lookup yields CDR1 SNHLY and CDR2 FYNNEI. For the CDR3, the DNA is TGTGCCAGCGGGACAGCAAGCACAGATACGCAGTATTTT. Encoded protein: CASGTASTDTQYF.

This chain links TRBV6-5 with TRBJ2-1, with D perhaps matching TRBD1 or TRBD2 (6 bases each). This CDR3 comprises 13 residues. The germline CDR1 and CDR2 sequences are MNHEY and SVGAGI. Trimming left V 11 bases short and J 5 bases short, with 16 bases between. CDR3 nucleotides: TGTGCCGTTAGGGGGGCGGTGAACAATGAGCAGTTCTTC. Translation: CAVRGAVNNEQFF.

J is TRBJ2-1 and V is TRBV6-5; tentative D call: TRBD2 (5 bases). This CDR3 spans 14 amino acids. With 8 bases removed from V and 0 bases from J, the gap between germline ends came to 11 bases. Germline CDR1 reads MNHEY; CDR2 reads SVGAGI. CDR3 DNA: TGTGCCAGCGGGAGAGCGGTCTCCTACAATGAGCAGTTCTTC. It yields the protein CASGRAVSYNEQFF.